These 10 T cell receptor beta chains were all obtained from the same sample, sequenced in a study of PD-1 blockade in classical Hodgkin lymphoma (dated by TCRdb to the early 2020s). The intended sense of this specimen's time point label: cycle 4 day 1 (C4D1), after 6 weeks of nivolumab. Relapse after autologous stem cell transplantation had occurred in all trial patients, and cohorts A, B and C were distinguished by prior brentuximab vedotin exposure. Magnetic negative selection with a Miltenyi CD8+ T cell isolation kit was used to purify CD8+ T cells from thawed PBMCs. To prepare the library, the immunoSEQ multiplex PCR assay was applied. Here the immuneACCESS table is served through TCRdb, limited to in-frame sequences with V and J called. Missing clones are a known gap in these copies; in checked studies unresolved V genes cover under half, and the rest lacks a known reason. The sample profile shows more than 13,000 clones; 75% to 90% of them were found once. Clones ranked in the top ten supply approximately 18% of the sample.

The sample was CD8+ T cells from blood, taken before the fourth cycle of nivolumab. The receptors were gathered from a human donor with classical Hodgkin lymphoma.

V gene TRBV27 combines with J gene TRBJ2-2; 9 bases line up with TRBD1. The CDR3 totals 15 residues. Germline CDR1 is MNHEY and CDR2 is SMNVEV (reference sequence). Trimming took 5 bases from V and 4 from J; bases not matched to a gene: 5. The CDR3 DNA reads as TGTGCCAGCAGTGCTCCGGGACAGGGCACCGGGGAGCTGTTTTTT. Translation gives CASSAPGQGTGELFF.

The V and J genes are TRBV28 and TRBJ2-7, with a tentative D call TRBD2 (7 bases). Trimming pared 2 bases from V and 7 bases from J, leaving 15 bases between. Per the germline V gene, CDR1 is MDHEN and CDR2 is SYDVKM. The CDR3 runs to 14 residues. CDR3 nucleotides: TGTGCCAGCAGTTTAGCGGGGGCCGCCGGGGAGCAGTACTTC. The encoded protein is CASSLAGAAGEQYF.

The rearrangement joins TRBV4-2 to TRBJ2-7, with D possibly being TRBD2 (5 bases). CDR1 is LGHNA, CDR2 YNFKEQ, per germline. This CDR3 contains 13 residues. V lost 4 bases and J lost 4, with 11 bases in between. CDR3 DNA: TGTGCCAGCAGCCCCCACCGGGGATACGAGCAGTACTTC. Translating gives CASSPHRGYEQYF.

The chain has TRBV7-6 and TRBJ2-1; the D gene is possibly TRBD2 (6 bases). Germline V gives CDR1 SGHVS, CDR2 FNYEAQ. CDR3 length equals 15 residues. V dropped 1 base and J dropped 8 bases, with 15 bases sitting between them. CDR3 in DNA: TGTGCCAGCAGCTTAGTCGGCGGGATTGGGGATGAGCAGTTCTTC. Encoded protein: CASSLVGGIGDEQFF.

The chain couples TRBV28 to TRBJ2-7; the D gene could be TRBD1 or TRBD2 (5 bases each). CDR3 length: 15 amino acids. CDR1 and CDR2 (germline): MDHEN, SYDVKM. V was cut by 2 bases and J by 2 bases, with 13 bases left in between. The CDR3 reads CASSLVGDPTYEQYF. The CDR3 DNA reads TGTGCCAGCAGTTTAGTTGGGGACCCAACCTACGAGCAGTACTTC.

The chain carries TRBV10-2 and TRBJ2-7; 7 bases are a match to TRBD2. The CDR3 has 14 amino acids. Trimming took 5 bases from V and 0 from J; bases not matched to a gene: 4. In germline, CDR1 is WSHSY, CDR2 SAAADI. CDR3 DNA: TGCGCCAGCAGTAACTGGGACTACTCCTACGAGCAGTACTTC. This gives the protein CASSNWDYSYEQYF.

V usage is TRBV2 and J usage is TRBJ2-7, with TRBD2 matching 8 bases. The germline V gene encodes CDR1 SNHLY and CDR2 FYNNEI. There are 12 residues in the CDR3. V was pared by 7 bases and J by 7 bases, with 6 bases of the junction left unmatched. Here the CDR3 DNA reads TGTGCCAGCATCGGGACTAGTAGGGAGCAGTACTTC. This encodes CASIGTSREQYF.

The rearrangement uses TRBV5-6 and TRBJ1-1; D is unresolved. Between the trimmed V and J ends, which lost 2 bases and 1 base, there was a span of 3 bases. The length of the CDR3 is 12 residues. Germline loops: CDR1 SGHDT, CDR2 YYEEEE. DNA of the CDR3: TGTGCCAGCAGCTTCCGGAACACTGAAGCTTTCTTT. This codes for CASSFRNTEAFF.

This chain joins TRBV5-1 and TRBJ2-7, with 8 bases lining up with TRBD2. The CDR3 extends over 14 amino acids. CDR1 and CDR2 from the germline V gene are SGHRS and YFSETQ. The J segment lost 3 bases and the V segment lost 4 bases, leaving 6 bases of the junction unmatched. In DNA form, the CDR3 reads TGCGCCAGCAGCCTTGCGGGGGGTGACTACGAGCAGTACTTC. This codes for CASSLAGGDYEQYF.

The V gene is TRBV19, the J gene TRBJ2-3; D not resolved. Between the trimmed V and J ends, which lost 3 bases and 2 bases, there was a span of 15 bases. The CDR3 has 16 amino acids. CDR1 is LNHDA, CDR2 SQIVND, per germline (reference sequence). The CDR3 spells CASSMGSWAPTDTQYF. CDR3 coding DNA: TGTGCCAGTAGTATGGGTAGTTGGGCCCCCACAGATACGCAGTATTTT.